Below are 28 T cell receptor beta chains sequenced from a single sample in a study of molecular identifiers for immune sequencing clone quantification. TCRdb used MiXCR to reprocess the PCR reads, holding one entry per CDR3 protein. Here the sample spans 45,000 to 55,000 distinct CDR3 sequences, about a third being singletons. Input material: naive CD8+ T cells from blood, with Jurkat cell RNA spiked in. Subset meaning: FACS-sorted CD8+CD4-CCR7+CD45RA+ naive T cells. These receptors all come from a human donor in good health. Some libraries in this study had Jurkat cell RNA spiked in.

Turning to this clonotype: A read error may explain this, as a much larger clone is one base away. DNA of the CDR3: TGTGCCAGCAGCTTTGGCCCAACTAGCGGGGACTACGAGCAGTACTTC. It codes for CASSFGPTSGDYEQYF. The gene calls are TRBV7-9 and TRBJ2-7, with TRBD2 matching 10 bases. With V trimmed by 3 bases and J by 3 bases, 8 bases remained unmatched. The CDR3 spans 16 residues. Germline loops: CDR1 SEHNR, CDR2 FQNEAQ (reference sequence).

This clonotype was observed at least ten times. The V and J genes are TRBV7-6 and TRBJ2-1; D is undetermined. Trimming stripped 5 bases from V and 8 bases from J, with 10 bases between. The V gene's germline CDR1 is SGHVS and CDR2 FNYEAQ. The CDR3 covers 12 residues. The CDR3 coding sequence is TGTGCCAGCAGCCCGATTAGGCATGAGCAGTTCTTC. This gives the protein CASSPIRHEQFF.

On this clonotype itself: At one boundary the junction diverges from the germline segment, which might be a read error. The CDR3 sequence is CASSQRLTQGTQYF. DNA for the CDR3: TGTGCCAGCAGCCAACGACTAACCCAAGGGACCCAGTACTTC. This chain joins TRBV14 and TRBJ2-5; TRBD2 might be the D (5 bases). CDR3 length: 14 amino acids. Germline V CDR1 and CDR2: SGHDN, FVKESK.

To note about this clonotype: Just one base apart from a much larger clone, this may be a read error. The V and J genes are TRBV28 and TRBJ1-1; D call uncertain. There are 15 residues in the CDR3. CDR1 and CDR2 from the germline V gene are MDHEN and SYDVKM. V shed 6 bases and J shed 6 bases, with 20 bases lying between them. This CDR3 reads CASSAAPGASAEAFF. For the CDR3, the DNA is TGTGCCAGCAGCGCAGCTCCGGGCGCATCGGCTGAAGCTTTCTTT.

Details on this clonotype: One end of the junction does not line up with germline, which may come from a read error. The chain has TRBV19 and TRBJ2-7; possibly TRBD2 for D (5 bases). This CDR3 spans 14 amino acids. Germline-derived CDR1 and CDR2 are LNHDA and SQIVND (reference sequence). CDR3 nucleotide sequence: TGTGCCAGTAGTACGCGAGGGATAGCCTACGAGCAGTCCTTC. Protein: CASSTRGIAYEQSF.

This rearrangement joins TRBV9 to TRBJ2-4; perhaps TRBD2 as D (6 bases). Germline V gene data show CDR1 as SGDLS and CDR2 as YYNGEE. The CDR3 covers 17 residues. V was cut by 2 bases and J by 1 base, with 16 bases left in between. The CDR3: CASSVPPLASAKNIQYF. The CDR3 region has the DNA TGTGCCAGCAGCGTCCCCCCACTAGCCTCGGCCAAAAACATTCAGTACTTC.

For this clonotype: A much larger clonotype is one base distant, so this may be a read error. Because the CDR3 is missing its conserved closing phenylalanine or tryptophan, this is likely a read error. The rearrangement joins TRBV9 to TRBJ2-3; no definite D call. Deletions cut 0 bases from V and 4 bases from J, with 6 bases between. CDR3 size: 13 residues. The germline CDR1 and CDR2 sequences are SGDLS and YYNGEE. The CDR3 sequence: CASSVVSSDTQYL. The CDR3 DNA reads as TGTGCCAGCAGCGTAGTTAGTTCAGATACGCAGTATTTA.

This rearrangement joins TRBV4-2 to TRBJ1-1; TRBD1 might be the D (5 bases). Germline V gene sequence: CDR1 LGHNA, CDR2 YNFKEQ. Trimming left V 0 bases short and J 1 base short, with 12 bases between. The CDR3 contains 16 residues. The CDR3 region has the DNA TGTGCCAGCAGCCAAGATGGACGGGGCCAGAACACTGAAGCTTTCTTT. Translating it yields CASSQDGRGQNTEAFF.

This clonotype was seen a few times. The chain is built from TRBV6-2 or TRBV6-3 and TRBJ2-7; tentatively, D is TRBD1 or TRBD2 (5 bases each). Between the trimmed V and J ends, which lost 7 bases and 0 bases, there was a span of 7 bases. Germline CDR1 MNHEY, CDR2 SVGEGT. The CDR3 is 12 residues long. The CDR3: CASMGVSYEQYF. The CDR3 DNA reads TGTGCCAGCATGGGGGTCTCCTACGAGCAGTACTTC.

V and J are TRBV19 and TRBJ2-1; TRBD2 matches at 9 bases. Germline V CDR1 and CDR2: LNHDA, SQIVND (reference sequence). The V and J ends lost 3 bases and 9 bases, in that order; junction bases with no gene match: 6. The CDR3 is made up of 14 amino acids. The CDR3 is CASSMGGRAGEQFF. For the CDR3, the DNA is TGTGCCAGTAGTATGGGCGGGAGGGCCGGTGAGCAGTTCTTC.

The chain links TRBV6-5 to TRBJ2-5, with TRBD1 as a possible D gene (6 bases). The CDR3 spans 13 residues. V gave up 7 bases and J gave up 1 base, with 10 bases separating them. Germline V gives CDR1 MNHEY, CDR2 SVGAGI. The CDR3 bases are TGTGCCAGCATGGACAGCGTCCAAGAGACCCAGTACTTC. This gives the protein CASMDSVQETQYF.

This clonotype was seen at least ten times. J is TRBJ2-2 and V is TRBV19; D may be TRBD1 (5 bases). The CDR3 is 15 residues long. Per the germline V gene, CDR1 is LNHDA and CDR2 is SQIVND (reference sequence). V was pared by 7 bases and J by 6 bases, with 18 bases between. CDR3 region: CASNAGFRSSGELFF. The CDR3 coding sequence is TGTGCCAGTAATGCAGGGTTTCGGTCCTCCGGGGAGCTGTTTTTT.

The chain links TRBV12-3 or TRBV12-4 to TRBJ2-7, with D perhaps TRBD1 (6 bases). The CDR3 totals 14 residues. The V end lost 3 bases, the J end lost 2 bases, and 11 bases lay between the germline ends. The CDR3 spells CASSFGTLAYEQYF. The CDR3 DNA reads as TGTGCCAGCAGTTTCGGGACACTTGCCTACGAGCAGTACTTC.

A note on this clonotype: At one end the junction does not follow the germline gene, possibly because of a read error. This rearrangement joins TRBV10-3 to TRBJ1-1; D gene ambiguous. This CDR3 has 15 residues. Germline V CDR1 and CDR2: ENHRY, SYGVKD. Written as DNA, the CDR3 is TGTGCCTTCAGTGTTAATCAGGAGGTTGCGAGGGAAGCTTTCTTT. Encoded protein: CAFSVNQEVAREAFF.

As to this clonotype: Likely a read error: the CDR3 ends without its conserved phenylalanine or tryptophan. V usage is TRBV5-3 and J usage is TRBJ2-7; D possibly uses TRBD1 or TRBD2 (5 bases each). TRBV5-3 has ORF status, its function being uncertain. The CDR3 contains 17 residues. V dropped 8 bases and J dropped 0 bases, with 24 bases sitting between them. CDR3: CASSFNPGPTGSYEQYI. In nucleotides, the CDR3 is TGTGCCAGCAGTTTTAACCCGGGACCCACTGGCTCCTACGAGCAGTACATC.

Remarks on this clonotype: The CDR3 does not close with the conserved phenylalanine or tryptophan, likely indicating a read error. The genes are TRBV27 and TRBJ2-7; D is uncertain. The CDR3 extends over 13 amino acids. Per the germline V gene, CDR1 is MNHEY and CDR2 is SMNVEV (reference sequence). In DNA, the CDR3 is TGTGCCAGCAGTCCGTGGGCCTCCTTCGAGCAGTACATC. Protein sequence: CASSPWASFEQYI.

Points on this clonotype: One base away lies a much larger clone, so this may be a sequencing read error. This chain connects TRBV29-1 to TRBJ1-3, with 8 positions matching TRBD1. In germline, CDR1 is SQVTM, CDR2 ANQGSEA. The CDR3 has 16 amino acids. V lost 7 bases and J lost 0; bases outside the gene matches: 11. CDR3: CSAEDRVISSGNTIYF. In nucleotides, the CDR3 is TGCAGCGCTGAGGACAGGGTGATATCCTCTGGAAACACCATATATTTT.

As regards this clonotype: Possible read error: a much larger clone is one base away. The CDR3 loop is CASSLEAVYEQNF. The CDR3 DNA sequence: TGTGCCAGCAGCTTAGAAGCGGTCTACGAGCAGAACTTC. The chain combines TRBV7-2 with TRBJ2-7; the D gene is possibly TRBD2 (5 bases). The CDR3 extends over 13 amino acids. From germline, CDR1 is SGHTA and CDR2 FQGNSA. The full variable domain, completed using reference TRBV7-2 and TRBJ2-7, is GAGVSQSPSNKVTEKGKDVELRCDPISGHTALYWYRQSLGQGLEFLIYFQGNSAPDKSGLPSDRFSAERTGGSVSTLTIQRTQQEDSAVYLCASSLEAVYEQNFGPGTRLTVT.

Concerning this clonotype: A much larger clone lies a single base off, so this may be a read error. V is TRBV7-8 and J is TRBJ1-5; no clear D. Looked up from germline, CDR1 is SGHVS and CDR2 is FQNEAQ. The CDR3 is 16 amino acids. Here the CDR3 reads CASSPGGRARNQPQQF. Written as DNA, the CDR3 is TGTGCCAGCAGCCCAGGCGGTAGGGCCCGAAATCAGCCCCAGCAATTT.

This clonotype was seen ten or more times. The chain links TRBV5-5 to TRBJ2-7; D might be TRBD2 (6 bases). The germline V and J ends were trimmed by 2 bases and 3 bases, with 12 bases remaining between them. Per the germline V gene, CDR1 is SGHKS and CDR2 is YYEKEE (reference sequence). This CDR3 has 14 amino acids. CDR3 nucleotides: TGTGCCAGCAGCTTACGACCCGGGAGCTACGAGCAGTACTTC. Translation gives CASSLRPGSYEQYF. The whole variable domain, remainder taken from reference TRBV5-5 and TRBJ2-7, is DAGVTQSPTHLIKTRGQQVTLRCSPISGHKSVSWYQQVLGQGPQFIFQYYEKEERGRGNFPDRFSARQFPNYSSELNVNALLLGDSALYLCASSLRPGSYEQYFGPGTRLTVT.

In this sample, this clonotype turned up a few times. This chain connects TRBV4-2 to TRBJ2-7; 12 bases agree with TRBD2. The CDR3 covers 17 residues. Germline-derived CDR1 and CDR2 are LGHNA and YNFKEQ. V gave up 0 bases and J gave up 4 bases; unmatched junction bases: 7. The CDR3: CASSQDLSTSGSYEQYF. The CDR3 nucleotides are TGTGCCAGCAGCCAAGATCTATCGACTAGCGGGAGTTACGAGCAGTACTTC.

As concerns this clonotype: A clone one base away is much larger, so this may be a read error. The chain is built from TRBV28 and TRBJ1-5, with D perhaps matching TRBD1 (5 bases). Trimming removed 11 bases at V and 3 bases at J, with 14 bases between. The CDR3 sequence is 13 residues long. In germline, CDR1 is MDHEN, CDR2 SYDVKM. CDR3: CACYDSHNQPQHF. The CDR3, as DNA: TGTGCCTGCTACGACAGCCACAATCAGCCCCAGCATTTT.

CDR3 amino acids: CSARGTSGPYEQYF. CDR3 nucleotides: TGCAGTGCTAGAGGAACTAGCGGCCCCTACGAGCAGTACTTC. The chain employs TRBV20-1 and TRBJ2-7; 8 positions match TRBD2. The germline V gene encodes CDR1 DFQATT and CDR2 SNEGSKA (reference sequence). V lost 1 base and J lost 2; bases outside the gene matches: 4. The CDR3 covers 14 residues.

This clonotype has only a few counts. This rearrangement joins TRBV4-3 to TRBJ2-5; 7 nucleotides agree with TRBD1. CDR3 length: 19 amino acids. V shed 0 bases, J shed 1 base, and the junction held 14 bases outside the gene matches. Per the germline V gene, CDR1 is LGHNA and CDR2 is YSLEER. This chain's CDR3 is CASSQEQGLLGTVQETQYF. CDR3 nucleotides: TGCGCCAGCAGCCAAGAGCAGGGGTTGCTCGGGACAGTCCAAGAGACCCAGTACTTC.

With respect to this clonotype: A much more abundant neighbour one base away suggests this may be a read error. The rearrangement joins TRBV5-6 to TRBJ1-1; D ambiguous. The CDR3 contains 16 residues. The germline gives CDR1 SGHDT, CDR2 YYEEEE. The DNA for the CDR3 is TGTGCCAGCAGCTTGCTATCTCAACTCGGGTCCACTGTAGCTTTCTTT. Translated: CASSLLSQLGSTVAFF.

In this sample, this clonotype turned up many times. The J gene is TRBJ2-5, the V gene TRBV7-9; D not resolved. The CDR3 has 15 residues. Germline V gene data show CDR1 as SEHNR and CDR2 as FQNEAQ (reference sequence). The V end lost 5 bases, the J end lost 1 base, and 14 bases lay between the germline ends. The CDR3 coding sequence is TGTGCCAGCAGCACCCCGTCGTGGGCCCAAGAGACCCAGTACTTC. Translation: CASSTPSWAQETQYF.

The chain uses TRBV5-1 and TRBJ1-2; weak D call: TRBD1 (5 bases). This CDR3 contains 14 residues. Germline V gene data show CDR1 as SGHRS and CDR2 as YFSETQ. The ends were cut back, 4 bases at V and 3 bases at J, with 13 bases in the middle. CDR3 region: CASSPTGADYGYTF. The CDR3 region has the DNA TGCGCCAGCAGCCCAACCGGGGCTGACTATGGCTACACCTTC.

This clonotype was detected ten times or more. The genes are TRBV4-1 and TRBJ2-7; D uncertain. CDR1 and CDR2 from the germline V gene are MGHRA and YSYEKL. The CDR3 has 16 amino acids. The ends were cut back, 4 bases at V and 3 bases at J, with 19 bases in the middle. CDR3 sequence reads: CASSPDPGRKYYEQYF. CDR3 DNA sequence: TGCGCCAGCAGCCCGGACCCAGGCAGAAAATACTACGAGCAGTACTTC.